These 13 T cell receptor beta chains were sequenced from one sample in a study of identical twins (dated by TCRdb to the mid-2010s). Library creation used 5' RACE. Sequencing instrument: Illumina HiSeq 2000. TCRdb passed the public sequencing reads through fastp at Q25 and MiXCR, retaining productive beta sequences. Identical CDR3 proteins give one entry, which carries the most common genes and DNA. In this sample the table shows around 490,000 distinct CDR3 sequences, around 15% of which occur a single time. The ten largest make up about 0.47% of the sample. The same specimen was also included in a second study, on yellow fever vaccine responses in identical twins.

Material for sequencing was CD4+ T cells sorted from blood. These receptors came from a woman aged 18 to 35 in good health.

This clonotype was seen a few times. This sequence joins TRBV7-2 and TRBJ2-3; D gene ambiguous. Germline loops: CDR1 SGHTA, CDR2 FQGNSA. V was clipped by 0 bases and J by 0 bases, with 7 bases between them. The CDR3 spans 15 residues. CDR3 coding DNA: TGTGCCAGCAGCTTAGCCCCATATAGCACAGATACGCAGTATTTT. Encoded protein: CASSLAPYSTDTQYF.

This clonotype has more than one count but fewer than ten. The chain is built from TRBV7-6 and TRBJ2-7, with D tentatively TRBD1 or TRBD2 (5 bases each). This CDR3 has 12 amino acids. Germline V gives CDR1 SGHVS, CDR2 FNYEAQ. V was clipped by 0 bases and J by 6 bases, with 6 bases between them. The CDR3 reads CASSLAGPEQYF. The CDR3 bases are TGTGCCAGCAGCTTAGCGGGACCCGAGCAGTACTTC.

This clonotype was seen at least ten times. V usage is TRBV12-3 or TRBV12-4 and J usage is TRBJ2-6; D uncertain. V shed 2 bases and J shed 0 bases, with 5 bases lying between them. The CDR3 is 15 residues long. CDR3 DNA: TGTGCCAGCAGTTTATTCGGCTCTGGGGCCAACGTCCTGACTTTC. Protein: CASSLFGSGANVLTF.

This clonotype was observed a handful of times. This chain uses TRBV11-2 with TRBJ1-2; the D gene is possibly TRBD1 (6 bases). Germline loops: CDR1 SGHAT, CDR2 FQNNGV. V shed 8 bases and J shed 6 bases, with 19 bases lying between them. This CDR3 is built from 14 residues. For the CDR3, the DNA is TGTGCCAGCCTTTCCCTACAGGGAGGGAATGGCTACACCTTC. Protein product: CASLSLQGGNGYTF.

The rearrangement links TRBV4-1 to TRBJ2-3; 8 bases are shared with TRBD2. CDR3 size: 18 residues. V trimming: 4 bases; J trimming: 7 bases; junction bases outside the gene matches: 19. The germline V gene has CDR1 MGHRA and CDR2 YSYEKL. This chain's CDR3 is CASSLGRVAGGRRNTQYF. The CDR3 coding sequence is TGCGCCAGCAGCCTAGGAAGAGTGGCGGGGGGACGAAGGAATACGCAGTATTTT.

The chain couples TRBV11-2 to TRBJ2-4, with D perhaps TRBD2 (5 bases). Germline values: CDR1 SGHAT, CDR2 FQNNGV. Between the trimmed V and J ends, which lost 4 bases and 0 bases, there was a span of 16 bases. This CDR3 has 17 amino acids. The CDR3 protein is CASSSRFTGIAKNIQYF. DNA for the CDR3: TGTGCCAGCAGCTCCAGGTTTACGGGGATAGCCAAAAACATTCAGTACTTC.

This clonotype has more than one count but fewer than ten. The chain joins TRBV2 to TRBJ2-2; D perhaps matches TRBD1 (5 bases). Trimming stripped 8 bases from V and 1 base from J, with 17 bases between. The CDR3 spans 16 residues. Germline CDR1 reads SNHLY; CDR2 reads FYNNEI. CDR3 DNA sequence: TGTGCCAGCTCGCCCTACATAACAGGGAACACCGGGGAGCTGTTTTTT. It yields the protein CASSPYITGNTGELFF.

This clonotype turned up a few times. This chain links TRBV10-3 with TRBJ2-7, with 7 bases lining up with TRBD2. From germline, CDR1 is ENHRY and CDR2 SYGVKD. Germline trimming cut 10 bases from V and 3 bases from J; bases unmatched to any gene: 15. The CDR3 covers 15 residues. Written as DNA, the CDR3 is TGTGCCACCGCCTTAGTAGCTAGCGGAGTCTACGAGCAGTACTTC. Protein sequence: CATALVASGVYEQYF.

This clonotype appeared many times. This rearrangement joins TRBV7-9 to TRBJ1-1; D gene ambiguous. Looked up from germline, CDR1 is SEHNR and CDR2 is FQNEAQ (reference sequence). The ends were cut back, 5 bases at V and 4 bases at J, with 11 bases in the middle. The CDR3 has 13 residues. Here the CDR3 reads CASSPARGTEAFF. The CDR3 nucleotides read TGTGCCAGCAGCCCTGCAAGAGGCACTGAAGCTTTCTTT.

The gene calls are TRBV7-3 and TRBJ2-3; no firm D call. CDR1 and CDR2 (germline): SGHTA, FQGTGA. The CDR3 contains 12 residues. The V end lost 6 bases, the J end lost 4 bases, and 8 bases lay between the germline ends. This CDR3 reads CASSNGSDTQYF. CDR3 nucleotides: TGTGCCAGCAGTAATGGGTCAGATACGCAGTATTTT. Filled out from reference TRBV7-3 and TRBJ2-3, the complete variable domain reads GAGVSQTPSNKVTEKGKYVELRCDPISGHTALYWYRQSLGQGPEFLIYFQGTGAADDSGLPNDRFFAVRPEGSVSTLKIQRTERGDSAVYLCASSNGSDTQYFGPGTRLTVL.

This clonotype was recorded many times. V is TRBV5-1 and J is TRBJ2-2, with 10 bases aligning to TRBD1. V was pared by 4 bases and J by 1 base, with 1 base of the junction left unmatched. This CDR3 has 15 amino acids. Germline CDR1 and CDR2: SGHRS and YFSETQ. The CDR3 loop is CASSRTGGNTGELFF. As DNA, the CDR3 is TGCGCCAGCAGCCGGACAGGGGGGAACACCGGGGAGCTGTTTTTT.

This clonotype turned up a few times. The V gene is TRBV10-3, the J gene TRBJ2-1; D ambiguous. From germline, CDR1 is ENHRY and CDR2 SYGVKD. CDR3 length equals 14 residues. Trimming took off 6 bases at V and 6 bases at J, with 15 bases between the two ends. The CDR3 sequence: CAIRSGPDVNEQFF. DNA for the CDR3: TGTGCCATCAGATCTGGGCCTGACGTCAATGAGCAGTTCTTC.

The chain is built from TRBV6-1 and TRBJ2-5; tentative D call: TRBD1 (7 bases). Germline CDR1 is MNHNS and CDR2 is SASEGT. The V end was cut by 5 bases, the J end by 9 bases, with 28 bases between. This CDR3 region has 17 residues. CDR3 loop: CASSLRLGGDSRASQYF. The CDR3 DNA sequence: TGTGCCAGCAGTCTCCGTCTTGGAGGGGACAGTCGTGCGTCCCAGTACTTC.